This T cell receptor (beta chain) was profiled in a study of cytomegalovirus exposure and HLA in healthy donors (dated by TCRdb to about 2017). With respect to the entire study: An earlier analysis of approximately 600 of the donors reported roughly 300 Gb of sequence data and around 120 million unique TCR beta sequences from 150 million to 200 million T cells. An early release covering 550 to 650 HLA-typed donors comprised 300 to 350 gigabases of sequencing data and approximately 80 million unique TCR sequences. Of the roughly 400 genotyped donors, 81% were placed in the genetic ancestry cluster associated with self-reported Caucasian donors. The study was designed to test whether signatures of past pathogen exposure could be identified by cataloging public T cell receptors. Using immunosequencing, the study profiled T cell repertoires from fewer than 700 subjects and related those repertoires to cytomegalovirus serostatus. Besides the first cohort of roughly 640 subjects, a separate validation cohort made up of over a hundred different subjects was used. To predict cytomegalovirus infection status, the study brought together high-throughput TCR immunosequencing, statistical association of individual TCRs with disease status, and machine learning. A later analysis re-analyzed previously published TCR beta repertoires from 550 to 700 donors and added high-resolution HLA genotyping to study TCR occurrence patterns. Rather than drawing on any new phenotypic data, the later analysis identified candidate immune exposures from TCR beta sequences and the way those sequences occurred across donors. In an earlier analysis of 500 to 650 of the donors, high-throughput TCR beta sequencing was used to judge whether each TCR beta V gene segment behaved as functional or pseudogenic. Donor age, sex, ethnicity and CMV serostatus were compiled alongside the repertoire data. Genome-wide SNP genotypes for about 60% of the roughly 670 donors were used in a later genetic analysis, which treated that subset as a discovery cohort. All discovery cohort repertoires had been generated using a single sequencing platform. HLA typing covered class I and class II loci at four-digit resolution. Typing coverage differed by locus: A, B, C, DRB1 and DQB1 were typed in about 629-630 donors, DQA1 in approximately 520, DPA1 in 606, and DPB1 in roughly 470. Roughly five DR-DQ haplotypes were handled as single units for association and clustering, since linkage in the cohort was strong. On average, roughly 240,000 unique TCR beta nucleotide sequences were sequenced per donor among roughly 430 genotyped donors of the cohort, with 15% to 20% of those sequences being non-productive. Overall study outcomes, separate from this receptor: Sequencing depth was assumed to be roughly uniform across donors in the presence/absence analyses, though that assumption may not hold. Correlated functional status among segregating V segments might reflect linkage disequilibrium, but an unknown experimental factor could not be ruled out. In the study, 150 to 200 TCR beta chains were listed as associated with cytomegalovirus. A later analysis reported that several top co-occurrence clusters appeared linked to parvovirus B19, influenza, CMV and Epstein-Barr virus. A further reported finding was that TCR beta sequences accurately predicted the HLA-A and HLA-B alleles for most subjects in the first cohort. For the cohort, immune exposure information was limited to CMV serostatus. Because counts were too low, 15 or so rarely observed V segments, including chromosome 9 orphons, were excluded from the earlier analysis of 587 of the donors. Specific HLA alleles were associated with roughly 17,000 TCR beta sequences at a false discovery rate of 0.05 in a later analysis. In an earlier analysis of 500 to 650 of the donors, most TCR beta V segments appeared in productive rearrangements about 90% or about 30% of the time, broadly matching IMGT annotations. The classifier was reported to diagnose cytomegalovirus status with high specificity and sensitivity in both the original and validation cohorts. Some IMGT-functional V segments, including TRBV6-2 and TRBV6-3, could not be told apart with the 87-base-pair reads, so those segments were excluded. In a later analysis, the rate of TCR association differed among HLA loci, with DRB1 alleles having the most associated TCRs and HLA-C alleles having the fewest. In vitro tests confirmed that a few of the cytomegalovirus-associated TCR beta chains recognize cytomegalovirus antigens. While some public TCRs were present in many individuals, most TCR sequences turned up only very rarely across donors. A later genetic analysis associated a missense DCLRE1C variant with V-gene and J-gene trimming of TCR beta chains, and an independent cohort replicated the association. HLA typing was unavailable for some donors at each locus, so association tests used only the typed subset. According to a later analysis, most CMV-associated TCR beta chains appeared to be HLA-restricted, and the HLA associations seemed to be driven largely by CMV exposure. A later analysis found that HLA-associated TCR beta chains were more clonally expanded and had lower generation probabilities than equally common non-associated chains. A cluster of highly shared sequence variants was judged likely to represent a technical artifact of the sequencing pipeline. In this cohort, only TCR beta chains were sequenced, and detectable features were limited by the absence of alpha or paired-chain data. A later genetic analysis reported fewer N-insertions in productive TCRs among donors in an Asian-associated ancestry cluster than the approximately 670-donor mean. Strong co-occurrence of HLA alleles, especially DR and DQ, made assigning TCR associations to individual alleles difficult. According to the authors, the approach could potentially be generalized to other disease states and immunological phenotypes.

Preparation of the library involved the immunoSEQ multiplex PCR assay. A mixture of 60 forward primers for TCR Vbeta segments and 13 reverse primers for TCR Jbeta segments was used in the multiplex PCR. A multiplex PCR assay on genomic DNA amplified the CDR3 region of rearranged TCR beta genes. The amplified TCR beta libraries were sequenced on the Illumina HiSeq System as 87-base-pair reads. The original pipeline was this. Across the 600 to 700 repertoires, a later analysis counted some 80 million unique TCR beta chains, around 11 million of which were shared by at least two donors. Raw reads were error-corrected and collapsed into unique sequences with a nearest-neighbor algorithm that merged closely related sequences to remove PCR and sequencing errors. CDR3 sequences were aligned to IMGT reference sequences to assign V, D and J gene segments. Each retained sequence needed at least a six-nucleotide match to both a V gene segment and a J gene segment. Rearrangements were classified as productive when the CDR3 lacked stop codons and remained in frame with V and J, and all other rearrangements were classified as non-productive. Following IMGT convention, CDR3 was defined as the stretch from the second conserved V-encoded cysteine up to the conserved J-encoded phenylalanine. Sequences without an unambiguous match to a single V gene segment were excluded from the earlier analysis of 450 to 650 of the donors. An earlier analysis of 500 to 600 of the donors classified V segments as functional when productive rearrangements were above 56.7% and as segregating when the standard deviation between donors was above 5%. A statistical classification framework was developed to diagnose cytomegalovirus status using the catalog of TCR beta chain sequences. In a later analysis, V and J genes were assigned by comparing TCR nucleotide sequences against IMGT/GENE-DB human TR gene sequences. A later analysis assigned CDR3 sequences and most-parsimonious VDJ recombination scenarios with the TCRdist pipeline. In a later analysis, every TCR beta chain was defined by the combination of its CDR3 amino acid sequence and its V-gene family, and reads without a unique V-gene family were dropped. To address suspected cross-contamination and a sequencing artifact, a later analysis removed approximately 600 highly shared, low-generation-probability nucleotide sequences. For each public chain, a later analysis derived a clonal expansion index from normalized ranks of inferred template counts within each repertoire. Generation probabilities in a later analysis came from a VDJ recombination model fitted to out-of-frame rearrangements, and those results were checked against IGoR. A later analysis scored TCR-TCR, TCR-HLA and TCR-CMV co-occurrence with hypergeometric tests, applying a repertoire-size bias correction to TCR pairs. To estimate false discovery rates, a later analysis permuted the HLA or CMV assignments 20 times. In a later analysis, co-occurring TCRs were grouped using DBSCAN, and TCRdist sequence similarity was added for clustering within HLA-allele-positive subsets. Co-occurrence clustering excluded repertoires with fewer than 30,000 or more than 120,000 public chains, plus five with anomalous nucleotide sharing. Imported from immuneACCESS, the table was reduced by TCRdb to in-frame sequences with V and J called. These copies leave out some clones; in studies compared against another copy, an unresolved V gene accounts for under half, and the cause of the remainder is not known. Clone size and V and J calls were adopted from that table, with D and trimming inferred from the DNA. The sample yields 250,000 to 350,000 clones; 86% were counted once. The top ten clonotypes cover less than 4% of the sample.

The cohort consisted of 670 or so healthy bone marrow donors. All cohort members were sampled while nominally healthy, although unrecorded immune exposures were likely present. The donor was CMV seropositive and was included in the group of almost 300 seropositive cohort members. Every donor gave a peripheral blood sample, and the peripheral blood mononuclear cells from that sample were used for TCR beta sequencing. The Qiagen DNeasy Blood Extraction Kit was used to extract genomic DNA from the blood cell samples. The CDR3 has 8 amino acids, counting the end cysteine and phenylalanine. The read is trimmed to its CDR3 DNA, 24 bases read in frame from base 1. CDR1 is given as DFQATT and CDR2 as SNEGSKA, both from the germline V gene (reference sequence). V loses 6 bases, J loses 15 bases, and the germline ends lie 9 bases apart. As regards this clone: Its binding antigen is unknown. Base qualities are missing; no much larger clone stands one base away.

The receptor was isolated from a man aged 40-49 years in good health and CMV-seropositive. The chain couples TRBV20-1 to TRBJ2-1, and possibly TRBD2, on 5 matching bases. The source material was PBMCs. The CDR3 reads CSALRGFF. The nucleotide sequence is TGCAGTGCGCTACGGGGGTTCTTC.